This TCR beta chain comes out of a study of T cell responses to AZD1222 COVID-19 vaccine (dated by TCRdb to about 2021). Regarding the complete study: A total of just over 230 trial participants underwent TCR sequencing, of whom about 210 had received two doses of AZD1222 and about 26 had received two doses of the MenACWY control vaccine. Trial participants were enrolled by age into 18-55, 56-69 and 70-plus year subgroups, with approximately 160, 26 and 62 TCR-sequenced participants respectively. What the authors observed across the whole study: After two AZD1222 doses, spike-specific TCR breadth and depth were significantly higher than at day 0 and than in MenACWY recipients. Epitopes outside the regions mutated in the B.1.351 and B.1.1.7 variants were reportedly recognized by nearly half of the unique spike-specific TCRs. Because no day 14 peak-response samples were available, repertoires were characterized only after the peak T cell response. Conclusions about previously exposed vaccinees were limited because only 6 or 7 AZD1222 recipients were SARS-CoV-2 seropositive at baseline. Participants were mostly white British, with more females than males. The authors suggested clonal diversity may have been underestimated. The 56-69-year group was small, and its depth increase did not reach significance, likely because of low power. Vaccine-associated CD4 TCRs spanned the whole spike protein, with dominant responses in regions 160-218 and 743-854.

This sample's time point label indicates: about 28 days (+/-7) after the second vaccine dose. AZD1222 recipients whose second dose came at about 4 weeks and those whose second dose came at about 12 weeks were combined into one group, since spike-specific TCR depth and breadth did not differ between the two schedules. Vaccinee samples came from UK trials COV001 and COV002, including a single-blind randomized controlled phase 2/3 trial of AZD1222 (ChAdOx1 nCoV-19) in healthy adults. Trial participant PBMC samples were collected at day 0 and day 28 after the second dose for TCRbeta chain sequencing. The germline V gene gives CDR1 as SGHTS and CDR2 as YDEGEE. The junction shows trimming of 1 base on V and 5 bases on J, plus 12 bases between the germline ends. The CDR3 has 15 amino acids, counting the end cysteine and phenylalanine. The read is trimmed to its CDR3 DNA, 45 bases read in frame from base 1.

Comments on this clone: What this receptor recognizes is not known. The record has no base qualities; no much larger clone is one base away.

The CDR3 regions of human TCRbeta chains were analyzed by immunosequencing. The authors processed their data as follows. TCRs in the repertoires were matched against a reference library of SARS-CoV-2-specific TCRs that had been generated with the MIRA antigen-specificity platform. Breadth was defined as the fraction of unique TCRs that were SARS-CoV-2-associated. Depth was defined as the fraction of total T cells that were SARS-CoV-2-associated. Using the MIRA data, every spike-specific TCR was mapped to the spike region that the TCR reacted to and assigned to either a CD4 or a CD8 class. Log10-transformed breadth and depth values were compared by one-way ANOVA with Sidak's multiple comparisons tests. The immuneACCESS repertoire file appears here via TCRdb, limited to in-frame rearrangements. These files lack a portion of the clones; in checked studies, under half of the deficit traces to unresolved V genes, and the cause of the others is not known. The DNA was the basis for D and trimming; V, J and clone size are from that table. The sample table shows about 61,000 clones, and around 81% are seen once. The ten top clones hold roughly 25% of the sample.

The V and J genes are TRBV5-8 and TRBJ2-2; TRBD1 might be the D gene, on 5 matching bases. This sequence was found in an adult who received the AZD1222 COVID-19 vaccine. The sample consisted of peripheral blood, taken 28 days after the second AZD1222 dose. The CDR3 reads CASSLSQGWTGELFF. The nucleotide sequence is given as TGTGCCAGCAGCTTGAGTCAGGGATGGACCGGGGAGCTGTTTTTT. This CDR3, with the reference TRBV5-8 and TRBJ2-2 proteins standing in past its ends, gives the full variable domain EAGVTQSPTHLIKTRGQQATLRCSPISGHTSVYWYQQALGLGLQFLLWYDEGEERNRGNFPPRFSGRQFPNYSSELNVNALELEDSALYLCASSLSQGWTGELFFGEGSRLTVL.